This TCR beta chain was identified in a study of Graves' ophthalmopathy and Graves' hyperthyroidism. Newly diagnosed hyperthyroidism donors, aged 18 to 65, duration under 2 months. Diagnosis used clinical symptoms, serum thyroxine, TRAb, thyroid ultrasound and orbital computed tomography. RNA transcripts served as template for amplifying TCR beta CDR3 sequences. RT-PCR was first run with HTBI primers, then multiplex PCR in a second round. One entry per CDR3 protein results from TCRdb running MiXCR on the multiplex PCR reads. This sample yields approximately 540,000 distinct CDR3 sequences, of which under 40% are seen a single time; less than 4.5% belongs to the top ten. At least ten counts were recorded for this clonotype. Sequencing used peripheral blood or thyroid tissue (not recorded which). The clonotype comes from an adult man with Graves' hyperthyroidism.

CDR3 nucleotide sequence: TGTGCCAGCAGCCAAGACAGGCGAGACTATGGCTACACCTTC. Translating it yields CASSQDRRDYGYTF. The chain joins TRBV7-8 to TRBJ1-2, with D possibly matching TRBD1 (6 bases). The CDR3 has 14 residues. V lost 5 bases to trimming and J lost 3 bases, with 13 bases between them. Germline CDR1 SGHVS, CDR2 FQNEAQ.